This is a list of T cell receptor beta chains from one sample in a study of Ad26.COV2.S vaccination and SARS-CoV-2 variants. Here immunoSEQ multiplex PCR was the method, and the copy in TCRdb shows in-frame clones only, minus some. The sample contains some 460,000 clones, 89% of which appear only once. Here the sequenced sample was peripheral blood, taken in a trial of Ad26.COV2.S vaccine versus placebo. The receptors were sampled from a person aged 18-60 years who received the Ad26.COV2.S COVID-19 vaccine or a placebo. Each CDR3 is given with its conserved first and last residue. D genes are given only for firm matches. Expanded clones get a size class; other rows say once, few or many, or leave the size out.

J	size	D	V	CDR3	DNA
TRBJ1-5	NA	NA	TRBV6-1	CASKNTDSNQPQHF	TGTGCCAGCAAAAACACCGATAGCAATCAGCCCCAGCATTTT
TRBJ2-4	NA	NA	TRBV5-8	CASSLSGRSSRVTKNIQYF	TGTGCCAGCAGCTTGTCAGGGAGAAGTAGCCGAGTAACCAAAAACATTCAGTACTTC
TRBJ2-7	NA	TRBD1	TRBV6-6	CASSQTGTAYEQYF	TGTGCCAGCAGCCAAACCGGGACAGCCTACGAGCAGTACTTC
TRBJ1-2	NA	TRBD1	TRBV5-1	CASSLSQGDYGYTF	TGCGCCAGCAGCTTGTCTCAGGGGGACTATGGCTACACCTTC
TRBJ2-3	NA	NA	TRBV5-1	CASSLGQATDTQYF	TGCGCCAGCAGCTTGGGACAAGCCACAGATACGCAGTATTTT
TRBJ1-1	NA	NA	TRBV4-1	CASRMGRLAGADTEAFF	TGCGCCAGCAGAATGGGACGGTTGGCGGGCGCGGACACTGAAGCTTTCTTT
TRBJ2-3	NA	TRBD2	TRBV24-1	CATSDPGLAGGPLDTQYF	TGTGCCACCAGTGACCCGGGACTAGCGGGAGGGCCCCTAGATACGCAGTATTTT
TRBJ2-1	few	NA	TRBV7-2	CASSLNGMKYNEQFF	TGTGCCAGCAGCTTAAACGGAATGAAATACAATGAGCAGTTCTTC
TRBJ2-7	NA	NA	TRBV16	CASSLTDFYEQYF	TGTGCCAGCAGCCTAACCGACTTCTACGAGCAGTACTTC
TRBJ1-6	NA	NA	TRBV28	CASSPLRGSYNSPLHF	TGTGCCAGCAGTCCCCTCAGGGGCTCCTATAATTCACCCCTCCACTTT
TRBJ2-2	NA	NA	TRBV10-3	CAISESISGELFF	TGTGCCATCAGTGAGTCGATTTCCGGGGAGCTGTTTTTT
TRBJ1-2	few	NA	TRBV20-1	CSARSNYGYTF	TGCAGTGCTCGCAGTAACTATGGCTACACCTTC
TRBJ2-5	once	TRBD1	TRBV5-1	CASSWPGQTQETQYF	TGCGCCAGCAGCTGGCCGGGACAGACCCAAGAGACCCAGTACTTC
TRBJ2-7	NA	NA	TRBV6-5	CASSSPSDNYEQYF	TGTGCCAGCAGTTCTCCCAGCGACAACTACGAGCAGTACTTC
TRBJ2-5	NA	NA	TRBV28	CASSYGKGDYETQYF	TGTGCCAGCAGTTATGGGAAGGGGGATTACGAGACCCAGTACTTC
TRBJ2-3	NA	NA	TRBV6-5	CASSYKGRTWADTQYF	TGTGCCAGCAGTTACAAGGGCCGAACTTGGGCAGATACGCAGTATTTT
TRBJ2-7	NA	TRBD2	TRBV6-5	CASRGEGSYEQYF	TGTGCCAGCAGGGGGGAGGGATCCTACGAGCAGTACTTC
TRBJ1-3	NA	NA	TRBV6-6	CASISGGSGNTIYF	TGTGCCAGCATTTCGGGGGGCTCTGGAAACACCATATATTTT
TRBJ1-2	NA	NA	TRBV7-9	CASSYGYGYTF	TGTGCCAGCAGCTACGGATATGGCTACACCTTC
TRBJ1-1	NA	NA	TRBV27	CASSLYSVTEAFF	TGTGCCAGCAGTTTATACAGTGTCACTGAAGCTTTCTTT
TRBJ1-6	NA	TRBD1	TRBV18	CASSPPAGGNSPLHF	TGTGCCAGCTCACCACCGGCAGGGGGGAATTCACCCCTCCACTTT
TRBJ1-6	once	TRBD1	TRBV4-2	CASSQDSSYGQGSSYNSPLHF	TGTGCCAGCAGCCAAGACTCTTCATATGGACAGGGAAGCTCCTATAATTCACCCCTCCACTTT
TRBJ1-3	once	NA	TRBV23-1	CASSQNSGVSHTIYF	TGCGCCAGCAGTCAAAATAGCGGGGTTTCCCACACCATATATTTT
TRBJ2-6	NA	NA	TRBV5-4	CASSSLVSGANVLTF	TGTGCCAGCAGCTCCCTTGTCTCTGGGGCCAACGTCCTGACTTTC
TRBJ2-1	NA	TRBD2	TRBV6-1	CASSEAGSGDSYNEQFF	TGTGCCAGCAGTGAAGCTGGTAGCGGGGATTCCTACAATGAGCAGTTCTTC
TRBJ2-2	NA	NA	TRBV19	CASSEPGKTRTGELFF	TGTGCCAGTAGTGAGCCGGGAAAGACTCGGACCGGGGAGCTGTTTTTT
TRBJ1-5	NA	NA	TRBV6-5	CASSHTTGQGPQHF	TGTGCCAGCAGCCATACGACCGGCCAAGGGCCCCAGCATTTT
TRBJ2-2	NA	NA	TRBV7-8	CASSPRTNTGELFF	TGTGCCAGCAGCCCCCGAACGAACACCGGGGAGCTGTTTTTT
TRBJ2-3	NA	NA	TRBV5-1	CASSSKSGWDRTDTQYF	TGCGCCAGCAGCTCAAAGAGCGGGTGGGATCGCACAGATACGCAGTATTTT
TRBJ1-2	NA	TRBD1	TRBV6-5	CASSRTGPASYGYTF	TGTGCCAGCAGCCGGACAGGCCCAGCTAGCTATGGCTACACCTTC
TRBJ2-1	NA	TRBD2	TRBV9	CASSVVGGLGVYNEQFF	TGTGCCAGCAGCGTAGTCGGTGGACTAGGGGTATACAATGAGCAGTTCTTC
TRBJ2-1	NA	TRBD2	TRBV4-1	CASSQGSGGSYNEQFF	TGCGCCAGCAGCCAAGGATCCGGGGGGTCCTACAATGAGCAGTTCTTC